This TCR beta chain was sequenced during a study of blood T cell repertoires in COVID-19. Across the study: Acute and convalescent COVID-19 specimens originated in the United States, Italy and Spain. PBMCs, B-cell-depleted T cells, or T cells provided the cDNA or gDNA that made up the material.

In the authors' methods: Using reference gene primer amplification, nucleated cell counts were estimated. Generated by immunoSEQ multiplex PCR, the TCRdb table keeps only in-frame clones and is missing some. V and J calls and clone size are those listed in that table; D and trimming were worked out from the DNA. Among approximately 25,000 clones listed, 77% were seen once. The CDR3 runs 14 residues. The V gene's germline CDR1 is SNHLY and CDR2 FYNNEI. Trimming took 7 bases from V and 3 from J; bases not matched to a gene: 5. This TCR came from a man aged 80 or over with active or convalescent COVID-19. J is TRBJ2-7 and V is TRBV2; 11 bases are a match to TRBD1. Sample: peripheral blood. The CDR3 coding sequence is TGTGCCAGCACCTGGACAGGGGGCGGCTACGAGCAGTACTTC. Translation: CASTWTGGGYEQYF.